One and the same sample provided the 18 T cell receptor beta chains below, sequenced in a study of cytomegalovirus exposure and HLA in healthy donors. Sequenced by immunoSEQ multiplex PCR; TCRdb stores in-frame clones only, minus some. This table holds 65,000 to 80,000 clones, 94% found once. Material: PBMCs. These receptors originate from a woman between 18 and 30 years old in good health and CMV-seronegative.

The J gene is TRBJ1-2, the V gene TRBV6-5, with 9 bases aligning to TRBD1. Germline V gene lookup returns CDR1 MNHEY and CDR2 SVGAGI. CDR3 size: 13 residues. J lost 4 bases, V lost 7 bases, and 4 bases had no gene match. The CDR3 sequence: CASTQTGGYGYTF. DNA of the CDR3: TGTGCCAGCACCCAGACAGGGGGCTATGGCTACACCTTC.

V and J are TRBV6-6 and TRBJ2-1; TRBD2 might be the D (5 bases). The CDR3 contains 12 residues. Trimming shortened V by 5 bases and J by 12 bases, and 14 bases separated the two germline ends. From germline, CDR1 is MNHNY and CDR2 SVGAGI (reference sequence). The CDR3 bases are TGTGCCAGCAGTCAGAGGATGAGCGGGCAGTTCTTC. It specifies CASSQRMSGQFF.

The rearrangement links TRBV6-1 to TRBJ1-6; no definite D call. Germline CDR1 is MNHNS and CDR2 is SASEGT. The CDR3 contains 17 residues. Trimming pared 0 bases from V and 2 bases from J, leaving 11 bases between. As DNA, the CDR3 is TGTGCCAGCAGTGAAGCGGTCGGTCTTCCCTATAATTCACCCCTCCACTTT. It encodes CASSEAVGLPYNSPLHF.

The chain carries TRBV5-4 and TRBJ2-3; D possibly corresponds to TRBD1 (6 bases). Deletions cut 1 base from V and 4 bases from J, with 16 bases between. From germline, CDR1 is SGHNT and CDR2 YYREEE (reference sequence). This CDR3 is built from 16 residues. Written as DNA, the CDR3 is TGTGCCAGCAGCTTGAGTGGTGGGGGCTATCCAGATACGCAGTATTTT. It encodes CASSLSGGGYPDTQYF.

V usage is TRBV10-2 and J usage is TRBJ2-7, with D possibly matching TRBD2 (6 bases). Germline loops: CDR1 WSHSY, CDR2 SAAADI. CDR3 length: 13 amino acids. The germline V and J ends were trimmed by 5 bases and 2 bases, with 10 bases remaining between them. CDR3 amino acids: CASSRDSPYEQYF. CDR3 bases: TGCGCCAGCAGTAGGGACTCACCCTACGAGCAGTACTTC.

The rearrangement links TRBV13 to TRBJ2-1; weak D call: TRBD2 (5 bases). Trimming shortened V by 5 bases and J by 0 bases, and 20 bases separated the two germline ends. CDR3 size: 18 residues. CDR1 PRHDT and CDR2 FYEKMQ come from the germline V gene (reference sequence). The CDR3 coding sequence is TGTGCCAGCAGCCGCCGGGGTCTCGCCCATAGCTCCTACAATGAGCAGTTCTTC. Its translation is CASSRRGLAHSSYNEQFF.

This chain connects TRBV7-9 to TRBJ2-2; 9 nucleotides agree with TRBD1. V gave up 6 bases and J gave up 3 bases; unmatched junction bases: 11. The germline CDR1 and CDR2 sequences are SEHNR and FQNEAQ (reference sequence). This CDR3 spans 17 amino acids. CDR3 protein: CASRAGTGTHYTGELFF. CDR3 nucleotide sequence: TGTGCCAGCAGAGCCGGGACAGGGACCCATTACACCGGGGAGCTGTTTTTT.

V gene TRBV19 combines with J gene TRBJ1-5; D perhaps matches TRBD1 (5 bases). Trimming pared 1 base from V and 3 bases from J, leaving 10 bases between. CDR1 and CDR2 from the germline V gene are LNHDA and SQIVND (reference sequence). CDR3 size: 15 residues. Here the CDR3 DNA reads TGTGCCAGTAGTATAGCAGGGAAACCCAATCAGCCCCAGCATTTT. Amino acids: CASSIAGKPNQPQHF.

This sequence joins TRBV2 and TRBJ1-5, with 9 bases aligning to TRBD1. V lost 6 bases, J lost 0 bases, and 6 bases stayed unmatched. The CDR3 has 16 amino acids. Germline CDR1 and CDR2: SNHLY and FYNNEI. The CDR3 sequence is CASSPRTGDSNQPQHF. In nucleotides, the CDR3 is TGTGCCAGCAGCCCTCGGACAGGGGATAGCAATCAGCCCCAGCATTTT.

V usage is TRBV5-1 and J usage is TRBJ2-5; 7 nucleotides align to TRBD2. This CDR3 is built from 15 residues. Germline V gene sequence: CDR1 SGHRS, CDR2 YFSETQ. After removal of 4 bases from V and 3 bases from J, the junction contained 9 bases not matched to a gene. Here the CDR3 reads CASSLGLGLEETQYF. In nucleotides, the CDR3 is TGCGCCAGCAGCCTTGGACTAGGGCTGGAAGAGACCCAGTACTTC.

V and J are TRBV7-8 and TRBJ2-2; TRBD1 aligns across 8 bases. From germline, CDR1 is SGHVS and CDR2 FQNEAQ. The CDR3 contains 17 residues. Unmatched junction bases numbered 12, after V lost 5 bases and J lost 4 bases. CDR3 sequence: CASSPKQGVVVTGELFF. CDR3 nucleotide sequence: TGTGCCAGCAGCCCGAAACAGGGGGTGGTAGTCACCGGGGAGCTGTTTTTT. The full variable domain, completed using reference TRBV7-8 and TRBJ2-2, is GAGVSQSPRYKVAKRGQDVALRCDPISGHVSLFWYQQALGQGPEFLTYFQNEAQLDKSGLPSDRFFAERPEGSVSTLKIQRTQQEDSAVYLCASSPKQGVVVTGELFFGEGSRLTVL.

As DNA, the CDR3 is TGTGCCAGTAGCCTAAGGGGGAACACTGAAGCTTTCTTT. Its translation is CASSLRGNTEAFF. This chain uses TRBV19 with TRBJ1-1; maybe TRBD1 (5 bases). The CDR3 totals 13 residues. V lost 6 bases, J lost 1 base, and 9 bases lay in between. The V gene's germline CDR1 is LNHDA and CDR2 SQIVND (reference sequence).

The chain joins TRBV10-3 to TRBJ2-2, with D uncertain. Looked up from germline, CDR1 is ENHRY and CDR2 is SYGVKD. V gave up 10 bases and J gave up 3 bases, with 12 bases separating them. The CDR3 covers 13 residues. This chain's CDR3 is CATNPLDTGELFF. The CDR3 DNA is TGTGCCACTAATCCACTCGACACCGGGGAGCTGTTTTTT.

The chain uses TRBV9 and TRBJ2-3; 8 bases agree with TRBD2. This CDR3 has 16 residues. CDR1 SGDLS and CDR2 YYNGEE come from the germline V gene. Trimming removed 0 bases from V and 2 bases from J; junction bases left unmatched: 5. The CDR3 DNA reads as TGTGCCAGCAGCGTAGGTGCGGGGGGCTTCACAGATACGCAGTATTTT. This sequence encodes CASSVGAGGFTDTQYF.

This clone appeared once. This chain joins TRBV27 and TRBJ2-5, with TRBD1 identical over 12 bases. The DNA end lines up better with TRBJ2-7; the J call may be wrong. Germline V gene data show CDR1 as MNHEY and CDR2 as SMNVEV (reference sequence). This CDR3 has 14 residues. The CDR3 DNA sequence: TGTGCCAGTTCCCGGGGGACAGGGGGCAACGAGCAGTACTTC. It specifies CASSRGTGGNEQYF.

The chain has TRBV5-1 and TRBJ1-1, with unresolved D. The CDR3 consists of 17 residues. Trimming removed 2 bases from V and 4 bases from J, with 21 bases in between. The germline gives CDR1 SGHRS, CDR2 YFSETQ. The CDR3 DNA reads as TGCGCCAGCAGCTTTGTTATAGGGAAGCGGGCTCGCACTGAAGCTTTCTTT. This codes for CASSFVIGKRARTEAFF.

The CDR3 protein is CASSQVASRSTGELFF. In DNA, the CDR3 is TGCGCCAGCAGCCAAGTTGCGTCTCGGAGCACCGGGGAGCTGTTTTTT. The chain recombines TRBV4-3 with TRBJ2-2; D call uncertain. CDR1 is LGHNA, CDR2 YSLEER, per germline. The CDR3 covers 16 residues. V lost 1 base, J lost 4 bases, and 13 bases lay in between.

V is TRBV30 and J is TRBJ1-5; D remains ambiguous. In germline, CDR1 is GTSNPN, CDR2 SVGIG (reference sequence). The CDR3 totals 13 residues. V dropped 0 bases and J dropped 5 bases, with 8 bases sitting between them. CDR3 in DNA: TGTGCCTGGAGTGTAAAGCATGATCAGCCCCAGCATTTT. Encoded protein: CAWSVKHDQPQHF.